A selection of T cell receptor beta chains follows, all from one sample in a study of T-cell reconstitution after alpha-beta-depleted transplantation in children. TCRdb re-called the PCR reads with MiXCR, one entry per CDR3 protein. This sample has under 450,000 distinct CDR3 sequences, with roughly 13% found just once. The input for sequencing was PBMCs, taken from the stem cell graft. Every receptor here comes from a human donor who donated a stem cell graft to a child with Fanconi anemia. Both conserved end residues are part of each CDR3. Fields, in order: D gene, clone size, V gene, J gene, CDR3 protein, CDR3 DNA. A D gene is named only where the DNA matches it firmly. Expanded clones get a size class; other rows say once, few or many, or leave the size out.

D gene: -; clone size: -; V gene: TRBV18; J gene: TRBJ1-6; CDR3 protein: CASSTTDSPLHF; CDR3 DNA: TGTGCCAGCTCAACGACCGATTCACCCCTCCACTTT
D gene: -; clone size: many; V gene: TRBV2; J gene: TRBJ1-6; CDR3 protein: CASSTNSPLHF; CDR3 DNA: TGTGCCAGCAGTACAAATTCACCCCTCCACTTT
D gene: TRBD1; clone size: few; V gene: TRBV5-1; J gene: TRBJ2-1; CDR3 protein: CASSLVTGSGEQFF; CDR3 DNA: TGCGCCAGCAGCTTGGTGACAGGGTCCGGTGAGCAGTTCTTC
D gene: -; clone size: many; V gene: TRBV5-1; J gene: TRBJ2-3; CDR3 protein: CASSLQFGDRPDTQYF; CDR3 DNA: TGCGCCAGCAGCTTGCAATTCGGGGACCGACCAGATACGCAGTATTTT
D gene: -; clone size: many; V gene: TRBV5-1; J gene: TRBJ2-1; CDR3 protein: CASSRPGNEQFF; CDR3 DNA: TGCGCCAGCAGCCGCCCCGGGAATGAGCAGTTCTTC
D gene: -; clone size: -; V gene: TRBV30; J gene: TRBJ1-2; CDR3 protein: CAWRHPNYGYTF; CDR3 DNA: TGTGCCTGGCGCCACCCAAACTATGGCTACACCTTC
D gene: -; clone size: -; V gene: TRBV29-1; J gene: TRBJ1-1; CDR3 protein: CSVDLGHRMTEAFF; CDR3 DNA: TGCAGCGTTGATCTGGGACACCGGATGACTGAAGCTTTCTTT
D gene: -; clone size: many; V gene: TRBV25-1; J gene: TRBJ1-2; CDR3 protein: CASSESGNSYGYTF; CDR3 DNA: TGTGCCAGCAGTGAATCCGGGAACTCTTATGGCTACACCTTC
D gene: TRBD2; clone size: -; V gene: TRBV12-3/TRBV12-4; J gene: TRBJ2-1; CDR3 protein: CASTVAGDWNEQFF; CDR3 DNA: TGTGCCAGCACCGTAGCGGGAGACTGGAATGAGCAGTTCTTC
D gene: TRBD2; clone size: -; V gene: TRBV20-1; J gene: TRBJ2-5; CDR3 protein: CSAPPRLAGSFETQYF; CDR3 DNA: TGCAGTGCGCCGCCAAGACTAGCGGGGAGTTTCGAGACCCAGTACTTC
D gene: -; clone size: -; V gene: TRBV6-5; J gene: TRBJ2-1; CDR3 protein: CASSYLRVGGGHEQFF; CDR3 DNA: TGTGCCAGCAGTTACCTCCGGGTAGGGGGAGGGCATGAGCAGTTCTTC
D gene: TRBD1; clone size: many; V gene: TRBV28; J gene: TRBJ1-2; CDR3 protein: CASSLPGQGNYGYTF; CDR3 DNA: TGTGCCAGCAGTCTCCCGGGACAGGGAAACTATGGCTACACCTTC
D gene: TRBD1; clone size: -; V gene: TRBV4-2; J gene: TRBJ2-7; CDR3 protein: CASSQDLRGRLYEQYF; CDR3 DNA: TGTGCCAGCAGCCAAGATTTAAGGGGGCGACTTTACGAGCAGTACTTC
D gene: -; clone size: -; V gene: TRBV7-6; J gene: TRBJ2-1; CDR3 protein: CASSLQIAPLNEQFF; CDR3 DNA: TGTGCCAGCAGCTTACAGATAGCGCCCCTCAATGAGCAGTTCTTC
D gene: -; clone size: few; V gene: TRBV5-6; J gene: TRBJ1-2; CDR3 protein: CASSSESSTAIWYGYTF; CDR3 DNA: TGTGCCAGCAGCTCTGAATCATCGACAGCGATATGGTATGGCTACACCTTC
D gene: TRBD2; clone size: -; V gene: TRBV5-4; J gene: TRBJ2-7; CDR3 protein: CASSMRTSGRGVYEQYF; CDR3 DNA: TGTGCCAGCAGCATGCGGACTAGCGGGAGGGGAGTATACGAGCAGTACTTC
D gene: -; clone size: many; V gene: TRBV5-1; J gene: TRBJ2-2; CDR3 protein: CASSLAGPPTGELFF; CDR3 DNA: TGCGCCAGCAGCTTGGCAGGTCCCCCCACCGGGGAGCTGTTTTTT
D gene: -; clone size: -; V gene: TRBV6-2/TRBV6-3; J gene: TRBJ2-1; CDR3 protein: CASSRPSYNEQFF; CDR3 DNA: TGTGCCAGCAGTAGGCCCTCCTACAATGAGCAGTTCTTC
D gene: TRBD1; clone size: many; V gene: TRBV12-3/TRBV12-4; J gene: TRBJ1-5; CDR3 protein: CASSSPGQGQPQHF; CDR3 DNA: TGTGCCAGCAGCTCTCCGGGACAGGGTCAGCCCCAGCATTTT
D gene: TRBD2; clone size: many; V gene: TRBV5-1; J gene: TRBJ2-5; CDR3 protein: CASSFGTSGVWETQYF; CDR3 DNA: TGCGCCAGCAGCTTTGGGACTAGCGGGGTTTGGGAGACCCAGTACTTC
D gene: -; clone size: -; V gene: TRBV11-2; J gene: TRBJ2-7; CDR3 protein: CASSLKTHEQYF; CDR3 DNA: TGTGCCAGCAGCTTAAAGACCCACGAGCAGTACTTC
D gene: -; clone size: many; V gene: TRBV12-3/TRBV12-4; J gene: TRBJ2-1; CDR3 protein: CASTNRGSNRNYNEQFF; CDR3 DNA: TGTGCCAGTACCAATAGGGGGTCAAACCGAAACTACAATGAGCAGTTCTTC
D gene: -; clone size: few; V gene: TRBV20-1; J gene: TRBJ2-2; CDR3 protein: CSARRGSTGELFF; CDR3 DNA: TGCAGTGCTAGACGGGGCTCGACCGGGGAGCTGTTTTTT
D gene: -; clone size: -; V gene: TRBV7-9; J gene: TRBJ1-5; CDR3 protein: CASSSGGQPQHF; CDR3 DNA: TGTGCCAGCAGCTCCGGAGGGCAGCCCCAGCATTTT
D gene: -; clone size: -; V gene: TRBV5-1; J gene: TRBJ1-5; CDR3 protein: CASSEDNFPNQPQHF; CDR3 DNA: TGCGCCAGCAGCGAGGACAATTTTCCCAATCAGCCCCAGCATTTT
D gene: -; clone size: -; V gene: TRBV7-9; J gene: TRBJ2-7; CDR3 protein: CASSGSADRTHYEQYF; CDR3 DNA: TGTGCCAGCAGCGGAAGTGCGGACAGAACCCACTACGAGCAGTACTTC
D gene: TRBD1; clone size: -; V gene: TRBV12-3/TRBV12-4; J gene: TRBJ2-5; CDR3 protein: CASSLAGQTLQETQYF; CDR3 DNA: TGTGCCAGCAGTTTAGCGGGACAGACCTTGCAAGAGACCCAGTACTTC
D gene: TRBD1; clone size: -; V gene: TRBV6-5; J gene: TRBJ2-1; CDR3 protein: CASSLTGGSPYNEQFF; CDR3 DNA: TGTGCCAGCAGTTTGACAGGGGGTAGCCCCTACAATGAGCAGTTCTTC
D gene: -; clone size: few; V gene: TRBV7-8; J gene: TRBJ1-5; CDR3 protein: CASSSLGGTLEQPQHF; CDR3 DNA: TGTGCCAGCAGCTCCCTTGGGGGAACTCTTGAGCAGCCCCAGCATTTT
D gene: -; clone size: -; V gene: TRBV5-1; J gene: TRBJ1-5; CDR3 protein: CAYDGGSNQPQHF; CDR3 DNA: TGCGCCTACGACGGGGGTAGCAATCAGCCCCAGCATTTT
D gene: -; clone size: few; V gene: TRBV5-1; J gene: TRBJ2-2; CDR3 protein: CASSPGTPSNTGELFF; CDR3 DNA: TGCGCCAGCAGCCCTGGGACTCCATCGAACACCGGGGAGCTGTTTTTT
D gene: TRBD1; clone size: few; V gene: TRBV15; J gene: TRBJ1-6; CDR3 protein: CATSRDVRRGLFSPLHF; CDR3 DNA: TGTGCCACCAGCAGAGATGTCAGGAGGGGGCTATTCTCACCCCTCCACTTT
D gene: -; clone size: few; V gene: TRBV2; J gene: TRBJ1-6; CDR3 protein: CASSEALLTALPHF; CDR3 DNA: TGTGCCAGCAGTGAAGCCCTTCTGACCGCGCTCCCCCACTTT
D gene: -; clone size: -; V gene: TRBV4-2; J gene: TRBJ1-4; CDR3 protein: CASSQGSGSGGEKLFF; CDR3 DNA: TGTGCCAGCAGCCAAGGCTCAGGGTCCGGCGGGGAAAAACTGTTTTTT
D gene: -; clone size: -; V gene: TRBV20-1; J gene: TRBJ1-2; CDR3 protein: CSADTASGGYTF; CDR3 DNA: TGCAGTGCCGATACGGCTTCGGGAGGCTACACCTTC
D gene: -; clone size: -; V gene: TRBV7-6; J gene: TRBJ1-3; CDR3 protein: CASSLIRRSGSGNTIYF; CDR3 DNA: TGTGCCAGCAGCTTAATTCGGAGGTCTGGATCTGGAAACACCATATATTTT
D gene: -; clone size: -; V gene: TRBV6-5; J gene: TRBJ1-1; CDR3 protein: CASSSDSDPNTEAFF; CDR3 DNA: TGTGCCAGCAGTTCAGATTCGGACCCGAACACTGAAGCTTTCTTT
D gene: TRBD2; clone size: many; V gene: TRBV29-1; J gene: TRBJ2-1; CDR3 protein: CSVVASGYNEQFF; CDR3 DNA: TGCAGCGTTGTGGCTAGCGGCTACAATGAGCAGTTCTTC
D gene: -; clone size: many; V gene: TRBV29-1; J gene: TRBJ1-1; CDR3 protein: CSVEDPTEAFF; CDR3 DNA: TGCAGCGTTGAAGATCCCACTGAAGCTTTCTTT
D gene: TRBD1; clone size: -; V gene: TRBV20-1; J gene: TRBJ1-2; CDR3 protein: CSARSGTGGNYGYTF; CDR3 DNA: TGCAGTGCTAGATCAGGAACAGGGGGGAACTATGGCTACACCTTC
D gene: TRBD1; clone size: -; V gene: TRBV4-3; J gene: TRBJ2-2; CDR3 protein: CASSLDRAINTGELFF; CDR3 DNA: TGCGCCAGCAGCCTGGACAGGGCGATTAACACCGGGGAGCTGTTTTTT
D gene: TRBD2; clone size: many; V gene: TRBV12-3/TRBV12-4; J gene: TRBJ2-1; CDR3 protein: CASSSMEGTSVDEQFF; CDR3 DNA: TGTGCCAGCAGTTCAATGGAGGGGACTAGCGTAGATGAGCAGTTCTTC
D gene: -; clone size: many; V gene: TRBV12-3/TRBV12-4; J gene: TRBJ1-6; CDR3 protein: CASSFSGKDSPLHF; CDR3 DNA: TGTGCCAGCAGTTTTTCGGGGAAGGATTCACCCCTCCACTTT
D gene: -; clone size: many; V gene: TRBV10-3; J gene: TRBJ2-5; CDR3 protein: CATQGGTVETQYF; CDR3 DNA: TGTGCCACCCAGGGCGGTACCGTAGAGACCCAGTACTTC
D gene: TRBD1; clone size: many; V gene: TRBV6-5; J gene: TRBJ2-1; CDR3 protein: CASSYTSGGRYNEQFF; CDR3 DNA: TGTGCCAGCAGTTACACATCAGGGGGCCGCTACAATGAGCAGTTCTTC
D gene: TRBD1; clone size: -; V gene: TRBV30; J gene: TRBJ1-2; CDR3 protein: CAWSLDRGLGYGYTF; CDR3 DNA: TGTGCCTGGAGTTTGGACAGGGGGCTTGGCTATGGCTACACCTTC
D gene: -; clone size: many; V gene: TRBV9; J gene: TRBJ1-4; CDR3 protein: CASSFRPHGNEKLFF; CDR3 DNA: TGTGCCAGCAGCTTCCGACCCCATGGTAATGAAAAACTGTTTTTT
D gene: -; clone size: few; V gene: TRBV5-1; J gene: TRBJ1-1; CDR3 protein: CASSESGGEAFF; CDR3 DNA: TGCGCCAGCAGTGAATCGGGTGGGGAAGCTTTCTTT
D gene: -; clone size: few; V gene: TRBV20-1; J gene: TRBJ1-1; CDR3 protein: CSALNREGKVEAFF; CDR3 DNA: TGCAGTGCTCTTAACAGGGAAGGGAAGGTTGAAGCTTTCTTT
D gene: -; clone size: -; V gene: TRBV5-6; J gene: TRBJ2-2; CDR3 protein: CASSLKGAPTGELFF; CDR3 DNA: TGTGCCAGCAGCTTAAAGGGCGCCCCAACCGGGGAGCTGTTTTTT
D gene: TRBD1; clone size: -; V gene: TRBV11-3; J gene: TRBJ2-1; CDR3 protein: CASSAGTDNEQFF; CDR3 DNA: TGTGCCAGCAGCGCCGGGACAGATAATGAGCAGTTCTTC
D gene: -; clone size: few; V gene: TRBV7-9; J gene: TRBJ2-5; CDR3 protein: CASSLRRLETQYF; CDR3 DNA: TGTGCCAGCAGCTTAAGGCGGTTAGAGACCCAGTACTTC
D gene: -; clone size: few; V gene: TRBV12-3/TRBV12-4; J gene: TRBJ1-4; CDR3 protein: CASHPDSNEKLFF; CDR3 DNA: TGTGCCAGCCACCCGGATAGTAATGAAAAACTGTTTTTT
D gene: -; clone size: -; V gene: TRBV3-1; J gene: TRBJ1-1; CDR3 protein: CATSGSLDTEAFF; CDR3 DNA: TGTGCCACCTCCGGGAGCCTAGACACTGAAGCTTTCTTT